This TCR beta chain was identified during a study of T-cell memory formation after mild COVID-19. Study outcomes and limitations: Contracting clones from day 15 to 85 showed balanced CD4/CD8; later expanders favored CD4+. Second-wave clones peaking on day 37 lacked confirmed SARS-CoV-2 specificity.

Using its own MiXCR run on the 5' RACE reads, TCRdb lists one record per CDR3 protein. The sample comprises about 340,000 distinct CDR3 sequences, around 14% of which are singletons, and 20% to 25% rests with the top ten. This clonotype occurred many times. The target antigen is unknown. The CDR3 is 13 amino acids. Trimming stripped 3 bases from V and 7 bases from J, with 10 bases between. This receptor was obtained from a man aged 18 to 29 who had mild COVID-19 (a few samples of this study predate the infection). Cell type and time point are not known. The sequenced material came from PBMCs or a T cell subset sorted from them (not recorded which). The chain recombines TRBV12-3 or TRBV12-4 with TRBJ2-1; D unclear. In nucleotides, the CDR3 is TGTGCCAGCAGTTTGTCGCTATTAAATGAGCAGTTCTTC. Amino acids: CASSLSLLNEQFF.